This note documents a single T cell receptor (beta chain) sequence. Its antigen is currently unknown. The data derive from a study of shared clonotypes between healthy human individuals. The study's findings and limits: Four donors held about 4.5% of naive CD4 clonotypes in common.

The repertoire was sequenced with immunoSEQ multiplex PCR; TCRdb's copy has only in-frame clones and lacks some. The sample records 950,000 to 1,300,000 clones, about three quarters being singletons. With 6 bases removed from V and 2 bases from J, the gap between germline ends came to 12 bases. This CDR3 is 14 amino acids long. Germline values: CDR1 MNHNS, CDR2 SASEGT. The sample comprised memory CD4+ T cells sorted from blood. Subset reported: CD45RA-negative fraction. The rearrangement links TRBV6-1 to TRBJ2-3; D may be TRBD2 (6 bases). The receptor was derived from a man aged 18 to 30 in good health. DNA of the CDR3: TGTGCCAGCAGCTCAGGACTATCCACAGATACGCAGTATTTT. Its translation: CASSSGLSTDTQYF.